The rows below give T cell receptor beta chains drawn from one sample of a study of blood T cell repertoires in COVID-19. Only in-frame clones appear in the TCRdb table, and some are missing; sequencing was by immunoSEQ multiplex PCR. The data contain some 88,000 clones, 85% of them seen just once; the ten biggest clones take up around 4.1%. The sequenced sample consisted of peripheral blood. The source is a man aged 55 to 70 with acute or convalescent COVID-19. CDR3s include the opening cysteine and the closing phenylalanine or tryptophan. The order of the fields is J gene, V gene, CDR3 length, CDR3 protein.

>TRBJ1-2|TRBV6-4|14
CAIHYRGSPNGYTF
>TRBJ2-7|TRBV5-1|14
CASSAGGSGYEQYF
>TRBJ1-3|TRBV14|14
CASSQPSGGNTIYF
>TRBJ1-4|TRBV19|15
CASSRIRGGSEKLFF
>TRBJ2-3|TRBV5-1|17
CASSTRTSGGGTDTQYF
>TRBJ2-3|TRBV5-5|13
CASSAGSTDTQYF
>TRBJ2-5|TRBV9|15
CASSARYSGEETQYF
>TRBJ2-5|TRBV4-3|17
CASSQFDRGVGQETQYF
>TRBJ2-7|TRBV11-2|11
CASSLRYEQYF
>TRBJ1-2|TRBV2|11
CASRQDSGYTF
>TRBJ2-7|TRBV11-2|20
CASSLDMARPSGRDSYEQYF
>TRBJ2-1|TRBV5-5|17
CASRQGQGLSSYNEQFF
>TRBJ2-2|TRBV5-1|16
CASSLTRQGPRAELFF
>TRBJ1-1|TRBV5-1|15
CASSPRYREGTEAFF
>TRBJ2-6|TRBV6-2/TRBV6-3|21
CASSYSIPRQAHYSGANVLTF
>TRBJ2-7|TRBV5-4|15
CASSSGLAGAYEQYF
>TRBJ2-7|TRBV2|14
CASRARTSGGHQYF
>TRBJ1-2|TRBV29-1|13
CSTSPQGNYGYTF
>TRBJ2-7|TRBV5-1|15
CASSAGTSGVYEQYF
>TRBJ1-2|TRBV5-1|14
CASSLTGNNYGYTF
>TRBJ1-5|TRBV7-2|16
CASSRTGGVSNQPQHF
>TRBJ2-3|TRBV19|17
CATTPRLAGAGTDTQYF
>TRBJ1-1|TRBV7-9|11
CASSWTDEAFF
>TRBJ2-5|TRBV6-6|11
CASTSEETQYF
>TRBJ2-2|TRBV15|17
CATSSGEFGTTAGELFF
>TRBJ2-5|TRBV15|15
CATSPSTGAQETQYF
>TRBJ2-7|TRBV5-4|13
CASSHESGHEQYF
>TRBJ1-2|TRBV25-1|13
CASSGRANYGYTF
>TRBJ2-2|TRBV5-4|15
CASSLLSGITGELFF
>TRBJ1-4|TRBV30|14
CAWSGRGSDEKLFF
>TRBJ1-1|TRBV16|11
CASSQRTGTFF
>TRBJ2-1|TRBV18|15
CASSPRPMSYNEQFF
>TRBJ1-3|TRBV18|16
CASRNLQGNKGNTIYF
>TRBJ1-2|TRBV6-6|15
CASSYRQGANYGYTF
>TRBJ2-1|TRBV7-7|14
CASSLAGSHNEQFF
>TRBJ1-3|TRBV29-1|16
CSVQGDRGLRGNTIYF
>TRBJ2-3|TRBV9|13
CASSAAAADTQYF
>TRBJ2-5|TRBV3-1/TRBV3-2|17
CASSQDLLGQSQETQYF
>TRBJ1-6|TRBV2|16
CASSGLFDTVRSPLHF
>TRBJ2-6|TRBV29-1|14
CSVDDGTGANVLTF
>TRBJ2-1|TRBV7-6|15
CASSLTEQFYNEQFF
>TRBJ2-2|TRBV6-5|13
CASQRGGTGELFF
>TRBJ2-7|TRBV30|14
CAWTAGQPSYEQYF
>TRBJ2-3|TRBV4-3|16
CASSQDLAPLTDTQYF
>TRBJ2-3|TRBV5-1|19
CASSSGLAGGTTSTDTQYF
>TRBJ2-3|TRBV20-1|11
CSALNTDTQYF
>TRBJ1-2|TRBV4-3|15
CASSQEIGSPVRYTF
>TRBJ2-7|TRBV6-2/TRBV6-3|14
CASSPEGQGYEQYF
>TRBJ1-1|TRBV3-1/TRBV3-2|13
CASIGGAVTEAFF
>TRBJ1-2|TRBV9|13
CASSVVEGGGYTF
>TRBJ2-3|TRBV4-2|16
CASSTYRDFGGDTQYF
>TRBJ2-3|TRBV2|15
CASSGGRAETDTQYF
>TRBJ1-3|TRBV7-9|15
CASSLDTGYGNTIYF
>TRBJ2-7|TRBV2|16
CASTEQTAQTGGEQYF
>TRBJ1-1|TRBV19|15
CASSIERGSHTEAFF
>TRBJ1-2|TRBV6-2/TRBV6-3|13
CASSNEHNYGYTF
>TRBJ1-1|TRBV28|14
CASKGGTGNTEAFF
>TRBJ2-2|TRBV19|17
CASSMHLRRPGAGELFF
>TRBJ2-7|TRBV5-1|13
CASSTGQPYEQYF
>TRBJ2-7|TRBV7-2|15
CASSFASGSSYEQYF